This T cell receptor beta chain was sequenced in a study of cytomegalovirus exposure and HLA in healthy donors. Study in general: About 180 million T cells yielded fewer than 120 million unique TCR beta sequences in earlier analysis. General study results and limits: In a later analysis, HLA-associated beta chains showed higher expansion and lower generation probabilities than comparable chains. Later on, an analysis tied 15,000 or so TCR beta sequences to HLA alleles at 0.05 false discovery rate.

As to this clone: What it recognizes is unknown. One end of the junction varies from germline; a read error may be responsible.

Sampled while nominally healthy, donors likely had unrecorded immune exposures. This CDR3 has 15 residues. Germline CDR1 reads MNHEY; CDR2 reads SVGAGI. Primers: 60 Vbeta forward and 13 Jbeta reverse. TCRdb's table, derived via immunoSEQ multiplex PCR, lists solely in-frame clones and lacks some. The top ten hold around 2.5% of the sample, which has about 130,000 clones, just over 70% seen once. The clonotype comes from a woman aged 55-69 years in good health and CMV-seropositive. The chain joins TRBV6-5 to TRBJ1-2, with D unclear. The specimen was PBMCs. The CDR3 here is CASSYSPQSLYGCTF. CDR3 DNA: TGTGCCAGCAGTTACTCCCCACAGTCCCTCTATGGCTGCACCTTC.